The sequence of this TCR beta chain was determined in a study of cytomegalovirus exposure and HLA in healthy donors. On the study more broadly: In an early release, HLA-typed donors contributed 75 million to 85 million unique TCR sequences. Study-wide findings and caveats: Researchers reported in a later analysis that a missense DCLRE1C variant was tied to TCR beta V- and J-gene trimming. There was a cluster of highly shared sequence variants that was likely a sequencing artifact. Reports state that TCR beta sequences accurately predicted most subjects' HLA-A and HLA-B alleles.

PCR involved 60 Vbeta and 13 Jbeta primers. The method was immunoSEQ multiplex PCR; TCRdb's version includes in-frame clones alone and lacks a portion of them. The sample has 150,000 to 250,000 clones, roughly 78% seen once. Trimming removed 5 bases from V and 4 bases from J, with 15 bases in between. The V gene's germline CDR1 is SGHTA and CDR2 FQGNSA. There are 14 residues in the CDR3. This clone was recorded a few times. As yet, its antigen is unknown. Material: PBMCs. This rearrangement joins TRBV7-2 to TRBJ2-7; maybe TRBD2 (6 bases). The receptor's source is a girl between 10 and 17 years old in good health and CMV-seropositive. The CDR3 sequence is CASSEGLLLYEQYF. For the CDR3, the DNA is TGTGCCAGCAGCGAGGGACTCCTGCTTTACGAGCAGTACTTC. Drawing the rest from reference TRBV7-2 and TRBJ2-7, the complete variable domain is GAGVSQSPSNKVTEKGKDVELRCDPISGHTALYWYRQSLGQGLEFLIYFQGNSAPDKSGLPSDRFSAERTGGSVSTLTIQRTQQEDSAVYLCASSEGLLLYEQYFGPGTRLTVT.